This TCR beta chain originates from a study of OX40 agonist ivuxolimab in advanced cancers. Study summary: Patients assigned to dose escalation were diagnosed with hepatocellular carcinoma, melanoma, renal cell or head and neck cancer.

Assay used: immunoSEQ multiplex PCR; TCRdb lists only in-frame clones, some missing. The sample shows about 120,000 clones, 85% to 90% of them seen only once. CDR1 is MDHEN, CDR2 SYDVKM, per germline. The V and J ends lost 8 bases and 11 bases respectively, with 19 bases between them. This CDR3 comprises 13 residues. Any history of autoimmune disease or systemic immunosuppression disqualified patients. The sampling schedule covered blood at baseline, cycle 4 day 1, and cycle 7 day 1. The source is an adult with an advanced solid tumor such as melanoma, head and neck, liver or kidney cancer. The chain combines TRBV28 with TRBJ1-5; D gene uncertain. The source material was CD4+ or CD8+ T cells sorted from blood, sampled in a trial of the OX40 agonist ivuxolimab. The CDR3 nucleotides read TGTGCCAGCCTCCGGGTCACCGATTTGGCCCAGCATTTT. Its protein product is CASLRVTDLAQHF.